The source of this TCR beta chain is a study of identical twins. Findings and limits, study-wide: Abundant beta clonotypes from cord blood had fewer insertions, unlike memory repertoires, which showed none.

TCRdb called the 5' RACE reads again in MiXCR, with one record for every CDR3 protein. The table shows 200,000 to 250,000 distinct CDR3 sequences, with 8% to 11% occurring only once. Germline lookup yields CDR1 SGHVS and CDR2 FQNEAQ. V gave up 6 bases and J gave up 2 bases, with 16 bases separating them. CDR3 length: 15 residues. Note on this clonotype: Its cognate antigen is unknown.

The receptor's source is a man aged 45-65 years in good health. The chain joins TRBV7-8 to TRBJ2-5; tentative D call: TRBD2 (6 bases). Material for sequencing was memory T cells sorted from blood. The CDR3 nucleotides are TGTGCCAGCAGTCGGGGTCGCGGGGCTCAAGAGACCCAGTACTTC. The encoded protein is CASSRGRGAQETQYF. The whole variable domain, filled in from reference TRBV7-8 and TRBJ2-5, reads GAGVSQSPRYKVAKRGQDVALRCDPISGHVSLFWYQQALGQGPEFLTYFQNEAQLDKSGLPSDRFFAERPEGSVSTLKIQRTQQEDSAVYLCASSRGRGAQETQYFGPGTRLLVL.